One and the same sample provided the 16 T cell receptor beta chains below, sequenced in a study of PD-L1 blockade in urothelial cancer (dated by TCRdb to about 2017). Library preparation used the immunoSEQ multiplex PCR assay. TCRdb holds this immuneACCESS table with in-frame rearrangements only. Some clones are missing; in checked studies, unresolved V genes explain under half, and the rest has no known cause. Counted in this sample were under 60,000 clones; approximately 79% of them appeared once. The ten largest clones take up 2.5% to 3.5% of the sample. This specimen's time point label, interpreted: pretreatment peripheral blood. The specimen comprised PBMCs, sampled around atezolizumab (anti-PD-L1) treatment. These receptors were obtained from a man aged 70 or older with urothelial cancer.

The V gene is TRBV9, the J gene TRBJ1-5, with TRBD1 matching over 10 bases. The germline CDR1 and CDR2 sequences are SGDLS and YYNGEE. Losses at the gene ends were 3 bases for V and 3 bases for J; bases not matched to a gene: 3. There are 15 residues in the CDR3. The CDR3 here is CASSEGQGDNQPQHF. In nucleotides, the CDR3 is TGTGCCAGCAGCGAAGGACAGGGGGACAATCAGCCCCAGCATTTT.

The chain is built from TRBV19 and TRBJ1-4; no clear D. V was clipped by 4 bases and J by 8 bases, with 11 bases between them. This CDR3 is 13 amino acids long. Germline V CDR1 and CDR2: LNHDA, SQIVND (reference sequence). The CDR3, as DNA: TGTGCCAGTAGTAGCGCTCCGATAGAAAAACTGTTTTTT. Its protein product is CASSSAPIEKLFF.

The rearrangement uses TRBV7-6 and TRBJ2-7; the match to TRBD1 covers 9 bases. Trimming at V came to 1 base and at J to 2 bases, leaving 9 bases not matched to a gene. The CDR3 extends over 17 amino acids. Germline V gene data show CDR1 as SGHVS and CDR2 as FNYEAQ. The chain's CDR3 is CASSLGDRAITPYEQYF. The CDR3 DNA reads TGTGCCAGCAGCTTAGGGGACAGGGCAATAACCCCCTACGAGCAGTACTTC. The complete variable domain, with remaining parts taken from reference TRBV7-6 and TRBJ2-7, reads GAGVSQSPRYKVTKRGQDVALRCDPISGHVSLYWYRQALGQGPEFLTYFNYEAQQDKSGLPNDRFSAERPEGSISTLTIQRTEQRDSAMYRCASSLGDRAITPYEQYFGPGTRLTVT.

This clone was observed once. The chain recombines TRBV6-5 with TRBJ1-1; D not certain. The V gene's germline CDR1 is MNHEY and CDR2 SVGAGI. The length of the CDR3 is 15 residues. Trimming pared 6 bases from V and 0 bases from J, leaving 14 bases between. CDR3 nucleotides: TGTGCCAGCAGACAAAATAATCCCATGAACACTGAAGCTTTCTTT. Translating gives CASRQNNPMNTEAFF.

The chain couples TRBV7-9 to TRBJ1-1, with D possibly TRBD1 on 6 matching bases. V gave up 2 bases and J gave up 13 bases, with 14 bases separating them. The CDR3 totals 12 residues. CDR1 and CDR2 from the germline V gene are SEHNR and FQNEAQ (reference sequence). The CDR3 reads CASSLLRDKVFF. CDR3 bases: TGTGCCAGCAGCTTATTACGGGACAAGGTTTTCTTT.

The chain employs TRBV19 and TRBJ2-3; TRBD2 aligns across 8 bases. Per the germline V gene, CDR1 is LNHDA and CDR2 is SQIVND (reference sequence). Germline trimming cut 0 bases from V and 5 bases from J; bases unmatched to any gene: 10. This CDR3 comprises 17 residues. CDR3 in amino acids: CASSIDRGAGDEDTQYF. The DNA for the CDR3 is TGTGCCAGTAGTATAGATCGGGGAGCGGGAGACGAAGATACGCAGTATTTT.

DNA for the CDR3: TGCGCCAGCAGCCATGGGACTAGCGGCCCCTACAATGAGCAGTTCTTC. This encodes CASSHGTSGPYNEQFF. The chain employs TRBV5-1 and TRBJ2-1; TRBD2 agrees at 11 bases. Germline-derived CDR1 and CDR2 are SGHRS and YFSETQ. After removal of 4 bases from V and 2 bases from J, the junction contained 5 bases not matched to a gene. This CDR3 contains 16 residues.

The chain links TRBV5-1 to TRBJ1-2; the D gene is possibly TRBD1 (5 bases). The CDR3 sequence is 15 residues long. The V gene lost 0 bases and the J gene lost 8 bases, with 17 bases spanning the gap. Germline CDR1 reads SGHRS; CDR2 reads YFSETQ. The CDR3 bases are TGCGCCAGCAGCTTGGCCGTGGACACGGAGTCGGGCTACACCTTC. Amino acids: CASSLAVDTESGYTF.

The rearrangement links TRBV19 to TRBJ1-2; D may be TRBD1 (6 bases). Germline CDR1 and CDR2: LNHDA and SQIVND (reference sequence). The V end lost 5 bases, the J end lost 4 bases, and 20 bases lay between the germline ends. The CDR3 spans 16 residues. The CDR3 DNA reads TGTGCCAGTAGTCTCAGGGGAGGACAGCGGGGCTATGGCTACACCTTC. This gives the protein CASSLRGGQRGYGYTF.

This clone was seen only a few times. The CDR3 sequence is CASSLISQASSGNTIYF. Here the CDR3 DNA reads TGTGCCAGCAGCTTAATCAGCCAGGCGAGCTCTGGAAACACCATATATTTT. The chain is built from TRBV7-8 and TRBJ1-3, with D hard to call. The germline CDR1 and CDR2 sequences are SGHVS and FQNEAQ. The V and J ends lost 2 bases and 0 bases respectively, with 14 bases between them. The CDR3 is made up of 17 amino acids. The variable domain in full, with the rest retrieved from reference TRBV7-8 and TRBJ1-3, is GAGVSQSPRYKVAKRGQDVALRCDPISGHVSLFWYQQALGQGPEFLTYFQNEAQLDKSGLPSDRFFAERPEGSVSTLKIQRTQQEDSAVYLCASSLISQASSGNTIYFGEGSWLTVV.

J is TRBJ1-2 and V is TRBV28, with 12 bases matching TRBD1. The CDR3 totals 14 residues. Germline CDR1 is MDHEN and CDR2 is SYDVKM. V shed 5 bases, J shed 8 bases, and the junction held 6 bases outside the gene matches. For the CDR3, the DNA is TGTGCCAGCAGTCAGGGACAGGGGGCTGGCGGCTACACCTTC. Its protein product is CASSQGQGAGGYTF.

V gene TRBV15 combines with J gene TRBJ1-5, with 8 bases identical to TRBD1. The CDR3 has 14 residues. The ends lost 5 bases at V and 6 bases at J; junction bases unmatched: 6. The V gene's germline CDR1 is LNHNV and CDR2 YYDKDF (reference sequence). CDR3 in amino acids: CATSYDRGFQPQHF. In nucleotides, the CDR3 is TGTGCCACCAGCTACGACAGGGGTTTTCAGCCCCAGCATTTT. The variable domain in full, with the rest retrieved from reference TRBV15 and TRBJ1-5, is DAMVIQNPRYQVTQFGKPVTLSCSQTLNHNVMYWYQQKSSQAPKLLFHYYDKDFNNEADTPDNFQSRRPNTSFCFLDIRSPGLGDTAMYLCATSYDRGFQPQHFGDGTRLSIL.

The V call is TRBV15, the J call TRBJ2-3; D is uncertain. V lost 8 bases to trimming and J lost 5 bases, with 11 bases between them. The germline V gene has CDR1 LNHNV and CDR2 YYDKDF (reference sequence). This CDR3 region has 12 residues. The CDR3 DNA reads TGTGCCACCTCCTTGGCTGGAGATACGCAGTATTTT. It translates to CATSLAGDTQYF.

This clone showed up just a few times. The V call is TRBV29-1, the J call TRBJ2-7; TRBD2 is a possible D gene (5 bases). Trimming removed 0 bases from V and 3 bases from J, with 6 bases in between. The germline CDR1 and CDR2 sequences are SQVTM and ANQGSEA. The CDR3 has 12 residues. CDR3 sequence reads: CSVEDGGYEQYF. The CDR3 DNA reads as TGCAGCGTTGAAGATGGAGGCTACGAGCAGTACTTC.

The chain joins TRBV2 to TRBJ2-5, with TRBD1 matching over 8 bases. CDR1 is SNHLY, CDR2 FYNNEI, per germline. V was pared by 6 bases and J by 4 bases, with 7 bases of the junction left unmatched. The CDR3 is 14 residues long. The CDR3 DNA reads as TGTGCCAGCAGCTTAACCGGGACAGGAGAGACCCAGTACTTC. Its protein product is CASSLTGTGETQYF. Supplemented by reference TRBV2 and TRBJ2-5, the full variable domain reads EPEVTQTPSHQVTQMGQEVILRCVPISNHLYFYWYRQILGQKVEFLVSFYNNEISEKSEIFDDQFSVERPDGSNFTLKIRSTKLEDSAMYFCASSLTGTGETQYFGPGTRLLVL.

The rearrangement joins TRBV11-2 to TRBJ2-1; weak D call: TRBD1 (5 bases). The V end was cut by 2 bases, the J end by 7 bases, with 15 bases between. The length of the CDR3 is 15 residues. Germline values: CDR1 SGHAT, CDR2 FQNNGV. CDR3 bases: TGTGCCAGCAGCTTATTTGAGGTGCCAGGGAATGAGCAGTTCTTC. Protein sequence: CASSLFEVPGNEQFF. The whole variable domain, remainder taken from reference TRBV11-2 and TRBJ2-1, is EAGVAQSPRYKIIEKRQSVAFWCNPISGHATLYWYQQILGQGPKLLIQFQNNGVVDDSQLPKDRFSAERLKGVDSTLKIQPAKLEDSAVYLCASSLFEVPGNEQFFGPGTRLTVL.